One sample yielded the 5 T cell receptor beta chains listed below, sequenced in a study of OX40 agonist ivuxolimab in advanced cancers. Libraries were constructed by the immunoSEQ multiplex PCR assay. As stored in TCRdb, this immuneACCESS dataset retains in-frame rearrangements with V and J assigned. A fraction of the clones does not appear; measured against another copy, unresolved V genes explain less than half of the discrepancy, and the remainder lacks a known reason. Here the sample has about 26,000 clones; around nine tenths occur a single time. The ten largest clones add up to just under 20% of the sample. Sequenced here: CD4+ or CD8+ T cells sorted from blood, sampled in a trial of the OX40 agonist ivuxolimab. The receptor set was obtained from an adult with an advanced solid tumor such as melanoma, head and neck, liver or kidney cancer.

The chain is built from TRBV27 and TRBJ1-3; possibly TRBD1 for D (6 bases). The CDR3 loop spans 15 amino acids. Trimming took 2 bases from V and 7 from J, leaving 15 bases between them. Germline V gene lookup returns CDR1 MNHEY and CDR2 SMNVEV (reference sequence). The CDR3: CASSLRAGARNTIYF. The CDR3 DNA is TGTGCCAGCAGTTTAAGGGCGGGGGCTAGGAACACCATATATTTT.

The chain is built from TRBV27 and TRBJ2-1; 11 bases match TRBD2. The CDR3 has 15 amino acids. The germline CDR1 and CDR2 sequences are MNHEY and SMNVEV (reference sequence). With 3 bases clipped from V and 4 bases from J, the junction kept 2 bases outside the gene matches. CDR3 region: CASSFVAGGYNEQFF. The CDR3 DNA reads as TGTGCCAGCAGTTTTGTAGCGGGGGGGTACAATGAGCAGTTCTTC.

This clone was seen just once. The rearrangement joins TRBV9 to TRBJ2-1, with 15 positions matching TRBD2. There are 19 residues in the CDR3. V trimming: 3 bases; J trimming: 9 bases; junction bases outside the gene matches: 16. The V gene's germline CDR1 is SGDLS and CDR2 YYNGEE. The CDR3 region is CASSAYPWTSGGAIGEQFF. CDR3 DNA sequence: TGTGCCAGCAGCGCATACCCTTGGACTAGCGGGGGGGCCATTGGTGAGCAGTTCTTC.

This chain connects TRBV5-1 to TRBJ2-3, with 16 nucleotides matching TRBD2. Germline CDR1 SGHRS, CDR2 YFSETQ. The V segment lost 1 base and the J segment 5 bases; nucleotides outside the gene matches: 7. The CDR3 is 18 residues long. The CDR3 DNA follows: TGCGCCAGCAGCTTGAACCCGGGACTAGCGGGAGGGCTAGATACGCAGTATTTT. Protein: CASSLNPGLAGGLDTQYF.

By share of the sample, this clone is medium-sized (0.01 to 0.1%). Distinct nucleotide sequences in the sample also encode this CDR3. The chain carries TRBV27 and TRBJ2-7; no firm D call. From germline, CDR1 is MNHEY and CDR2 SMNVEV (reference sequence). Trimming took off 4 bases at V and 4 bases at J, with 11 bases between the two ends. The CDR3 spans 13 residues. The CDR3 here is CASSSRGPYEQYF. For the CDR3, the DNA is TGTGCCAGCAGTTCCCGAGGACCTTACGAGCAGTACTTC.